This T cell receptor beta chain derives from a study of T-cell memory formation after mild COVID-19. As for the study in general: TCR clusters were mostly donor specific. Overall study results and limits: Largely, contracting CD4+ clones fell within CM and EM, and contracting CD8+ clones within EMRA. Whether second-wave clones peaking at day 37 were SARS-CoV-2 specific went unconfirmed.

With 5 bases clipped from V and 9 bases from J, the junction kept 13 bases outside the gene matches. Germline values: CDR1 MNHEY, CDR2 SVGAGI. The CDR3 spans 15 residues. TCRdb independently ran MiXCR on the 5' RACE reads; one entry per CDR3 protein. The data hold 470,000 or so distinct CDR3 sequences, with about a sixth observed a single time. As to this clonotype: Its antigen is as yet unknown. In this CDR3 the conserved last residue, phenylalanine or tryptophan, is missing, so a read error is likely.

The material sequenced was PBMCs or a T cell subset sorted from them (not recorded which). This receptor was obtained from a man between 18 and 29 years old who had mild COVID-19 (a few samples of this study predate the infection). Cell type and time point are not known. This chain joins TRBV6-5 and TRBJ2-4, with 7 nucleotides matching TRBD2. CDR3 region: CASSLRPGWGGIQYC. In DNA, the CDR3 is TGTGCCAGCAGTCTTCGTCCGGGTTGGGGGGGCATTCAGTACTGC.